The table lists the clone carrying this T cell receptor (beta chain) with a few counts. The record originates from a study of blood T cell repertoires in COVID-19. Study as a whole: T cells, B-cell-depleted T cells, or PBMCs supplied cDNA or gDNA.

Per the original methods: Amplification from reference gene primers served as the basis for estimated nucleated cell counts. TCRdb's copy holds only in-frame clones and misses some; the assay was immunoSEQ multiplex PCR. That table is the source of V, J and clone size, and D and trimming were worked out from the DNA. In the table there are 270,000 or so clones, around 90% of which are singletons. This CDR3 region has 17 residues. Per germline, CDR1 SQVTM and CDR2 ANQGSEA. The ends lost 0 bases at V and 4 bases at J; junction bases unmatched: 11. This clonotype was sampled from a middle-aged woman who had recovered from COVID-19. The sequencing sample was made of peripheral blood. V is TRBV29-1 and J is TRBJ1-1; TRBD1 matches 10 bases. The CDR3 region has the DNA TGCAGCGTTGAAGACGACAGGGGGCTTAGAATGGTCACTGAAGCTTTCTTT. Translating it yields CSVEDDRGLRMVTEAFF.